This T cell receptor (beta chain) was sequenced in a study of blood T cells in healthy people across ages. PCR was performed a second time for about 6 to 11 cycles using a sample-barcoded 5' primer and a J-beta primer mix. Template switching added a 12-random-nucleotide identifier to every cDNA molecule. The yield of each sample was at least 3 million CDR3-containing paired-end reads. TCRdb passed the 5' RACE reads through MiXCR, listing each CDR3 protein once. The sample has about 1.1 million distinct CDR3 sequences, less than 45% seen once. The CDR3 consists of 15 residues. Germline V gives CDR1 SGHDT, CDR2 YYEEEE. Trimming cost V 1 base and J 6 bases, with 14 bases left between them. The study drew donors from healthy Caucasian individuals in Russia aged roughly 6 to 95. Per sample, extraction of total RNA gave at least 5.5 micrograms in every case.

The chain has TRBV5-6 and TRBJ2-1; possible D gene TRBD1, 6 bases. The source material was blood. This TCR was recovered from a man between 18 and 35 years old in good health. For the CDR3, the DNA is TGTGCCAGCAGCTTGCTGGGGGTCAGGGGCAATGAGCAGTTCTTC. Amino acid sequence: CASSLLGVRGNEQFF.